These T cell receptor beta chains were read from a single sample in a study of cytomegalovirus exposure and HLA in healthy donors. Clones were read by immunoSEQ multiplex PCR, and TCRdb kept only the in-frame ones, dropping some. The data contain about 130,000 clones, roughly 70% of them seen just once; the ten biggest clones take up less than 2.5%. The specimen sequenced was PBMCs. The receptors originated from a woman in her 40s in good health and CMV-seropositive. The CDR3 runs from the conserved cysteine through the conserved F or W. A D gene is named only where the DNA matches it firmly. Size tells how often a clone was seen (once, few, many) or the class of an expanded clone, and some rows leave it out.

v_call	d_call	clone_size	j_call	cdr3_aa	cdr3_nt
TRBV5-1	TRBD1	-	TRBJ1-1	CASSGGTVMNTEAFF	TGCGCCAGCAGCGGGGGGACAGTCATGAACACTGAAGCTTTCTTT
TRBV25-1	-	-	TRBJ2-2	CASSDPRLEVTGELFF	TGTGCCAGCAGTGACCCCAGACTAGAAGTCACCGGGGAGCTGTTTTTT
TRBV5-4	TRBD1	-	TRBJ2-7	CASSRQGPSYEQYF	TGTGCCAGCAGCCGACAGGGGCCCTCCTACGAGCAGTACTTC
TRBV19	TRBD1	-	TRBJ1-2	CASSIDRGRDYGYTF	TGTGCCAGTAGTATTGACAGGGGCCGGGACTATGGCTACACCTTC
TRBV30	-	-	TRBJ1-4	CATNPGRANEKLFF	TGTGCCACCAACCCCGGGAGGGCTAATGAAAAACTGTTTTTT
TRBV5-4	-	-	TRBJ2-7	CASSFDPGQRDF	TGTGCCAGCAGCTTTGATCCGGGACAACGGGACTTC
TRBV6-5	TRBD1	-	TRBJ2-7	CASSPGQGIYEQYF	TGTGCCAGCAGCCCCGGACAGGGAATCTACGAGCAGTACTTC
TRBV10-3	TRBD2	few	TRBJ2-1	CASSSGLAVDYNEQFF	TGTGCCAGCAGTTCGGGACTAGCGGTCGACTACAATGAGCAGTTCTTC
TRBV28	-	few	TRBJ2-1	CASVRDTLHNEQFF	TGTGCCAGCGTACGGGACACCCTCCACAATGAGCAGTTCTTC
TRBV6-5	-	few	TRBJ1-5	CASRRQNNQPQHF	TGTGCCAGCAGAAGACAGAACAATCAGCCCCAGCATTTT
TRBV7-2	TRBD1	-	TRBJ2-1	CASTTWTGGEEFF	TGTGCCAGTACCACTTGGACAGGGGGAGAGGAGTTCTTC
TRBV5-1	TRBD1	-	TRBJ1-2	CASGQGDYGYTF	TGCGCCAGCGGCCAGGGGGACTATGGCTACACCTTC
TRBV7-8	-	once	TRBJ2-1	CASSLARLAYNEQFF	TGTGCCAGCAGCTTAGCGCGCCTGGCCTACAATGAGCAGTTCTTC
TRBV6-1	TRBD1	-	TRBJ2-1	CASSNPGQEFF	TGTGCCAGCAGTAATCCGGGACAGGAGTTCTTC
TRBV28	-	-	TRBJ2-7	CASTTGYEQYF	TGTGCCAGCACCACAGGATACGAGCAGTACTTC
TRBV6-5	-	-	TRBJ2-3	CASSGGTSTDTQYF	TGTGCCAGCAGTGGCGGGACTAGCACAGATACGCAGTATTTT
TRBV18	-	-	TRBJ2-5	CASSITVRGGETQYF	TGTGCCAGCTCAATTACCGTCCGAGGAGGGGAGACCCAGTACTTC
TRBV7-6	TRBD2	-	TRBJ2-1	CASSRIFGTSGDNEQFF	TGTGCCAGCAGCCGTATCTTCGGGACTAGCGGGGATAATGAGCAGTTCTTC
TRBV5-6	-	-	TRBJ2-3	CASSLAEVDTQYF	TGTGCCAGCAGCTTGGCTGAGGTGGATACGCAGTATTTT
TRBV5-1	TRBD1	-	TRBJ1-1	CASSPTSGTGMRGNTEAFF	TGCGCCAGCAGCCCTACCTCCGGGACAGGGATGAGGGGGAACACTGAAGCTTTCTTT
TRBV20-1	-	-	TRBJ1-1	CSARVRTEAFF	TGCAGTGCTAGAGTTAGAACTGAAGCTTTCTTT
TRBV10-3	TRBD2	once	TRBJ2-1	CAISSGTSGGGDEQFF	TGTGCCATCTCCAGCGGGACTAGCGGGGGAGGGGATGAGCAGTTCTTC
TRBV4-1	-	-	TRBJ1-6	CASSLPQGNNSPLHF	TGCGCCAGCAGCCTACCACAGGGTAATAATTCACCCCTCCACTTT
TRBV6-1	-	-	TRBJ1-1	CASSGGTPNTEAFF	TGTGCCAGCAGTGGTGGGACACCCAACACTGAAGCTTTCTTT
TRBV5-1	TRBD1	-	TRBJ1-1	CASSDGTGAPEAFF	TGCGCCAGCAGTGACGGGACAGGGGCGCCCGAAGCTTTCTTT
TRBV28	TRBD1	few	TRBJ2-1	CASSQTGAINEQFF	TGTGCCAGCAGTCAAACAGGGGCGATCAATGAGCAGTTCTTC
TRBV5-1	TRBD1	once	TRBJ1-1	CASSLNRGLNTEAFF	TGCGCCAGCAGCTTGAACAGGGGGCTGAACACTGAAGCTTTCTTT
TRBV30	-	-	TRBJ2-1	CAWTPTGNEQFF	TGTGCCTGGACACCTACAGGGAATGAGCAGTTCTTC
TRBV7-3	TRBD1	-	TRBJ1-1	CASSFPGDRAFF	TGTGCCAGCAGCTTCCCCGGGGACAGAGCTTTCTTT
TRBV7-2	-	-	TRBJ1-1	CASSAWGGEAFF	TGTGCCAGCAGCGCGTGGGGGGGTGAAGCTTTCTTT
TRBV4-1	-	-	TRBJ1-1	CASSQGDTNTEAFF	TGCGCCAGCAGCCAAGGGGACACTAACACTGAAGCTTTCTTT
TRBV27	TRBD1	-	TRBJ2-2	CASSQDPGQRTGELFF	TGTGCCAGCTCCCAGGATCCGGGACAGAGAACCGGGGAGCTGTTTTTT
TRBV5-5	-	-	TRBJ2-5	CASSLSPGGETQYF	TGTGCCAGCAGCTTGTCACCAGGGGGGGAGACCCAGTACTTC
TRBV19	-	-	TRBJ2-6	CASTYSGLSGANVLTF	TGTGCCAGTACTTATTCAGGCCTCTCAGGGGCCAACGTCCTGACTTTC
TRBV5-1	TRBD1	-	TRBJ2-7	CASSLGGQSYEQYF	TGCGCCAGCAGCTTGGGGGGACAGTCCTACGAGCAGTACTTC
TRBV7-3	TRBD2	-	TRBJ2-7	CASSPPGGYEQYF	TGTGCCAGCAGCCCGCCGGGGGGGTACGAGCAGTACTTC
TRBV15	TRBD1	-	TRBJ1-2	CATSRRNRDRKNYGYTF	TGTGCCACCAGCAGAAGAAACCGGGACAGGAAGAACTATGGCTACACCTTC
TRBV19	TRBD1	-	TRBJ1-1	CASSIDPGTGLFDTEAFF	TGTGCCAGTAGTATAGACCCAGGGACAGGGCTGTTTGACACTGAAGCTTTCTTT
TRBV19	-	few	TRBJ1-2	CASSPSVQFYGYTF	TGTGCCAGTAGTCCCAGCGTGCAGTTCTATGGCTACACCTTC
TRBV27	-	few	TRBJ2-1	CASQVHNEQFF	TGTGCCAGTCAGGTACACAATGAGCAGTTCTTC
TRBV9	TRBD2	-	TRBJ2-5	CASSAVAGGETQYF	TGTGCCAGCAGCGCTGTAGCGGGAGGGGAGACCCAGTACTTC
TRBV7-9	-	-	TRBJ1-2	CASSLREGVLGYGYTF	TGTGCCAGCAGCTTGAGGGAGGGGGTCCTAGGCTATGGCTACACCTTC
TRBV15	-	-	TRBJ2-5	CATSRVVQETQYF	TGTGCCACCAGCAGAGTAGTCCAAGAGACCCAGTACTTC
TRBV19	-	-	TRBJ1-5	CASSAGDRKVQHF	TGTGCCAGTAGTGCAGGGGATCGGAAGGTCCAGCATTTT
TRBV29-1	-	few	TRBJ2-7	CSVSTGDEQYF	TGCAGCGTTTCGACTGGAGACGAGCAGTACTTC
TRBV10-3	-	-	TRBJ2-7	CAISSPDSTYEQYF	TGTGCCATCAGTTCGCCGGACAGCACCTACGAGCAGTACTTC
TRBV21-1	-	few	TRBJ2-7	CASSKEWVRALREQYF	TGTGCCAGCAGCAAAGAATGGGTGAGGGCCTTACGCGAGCAGTACTTC
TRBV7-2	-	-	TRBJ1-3	CASSLEQAVTHTIYF	TGTGCCAGCAGCTTAGAGCAGGCTGTAACCCACACCATATATTTT
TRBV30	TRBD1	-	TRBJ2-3	CAWSGGTGGSGTDTQYF	TGTGCCTGGAGTGGGGGGACAGGGGGTTCCGGCACAGATACGCAGTATTTT
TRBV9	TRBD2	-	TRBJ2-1	CASSPRPQGGNEQFF	TGTGCCAGCAGCCCGCGTCCCCAGGGAGGGAATGAGCAGTTCTTC
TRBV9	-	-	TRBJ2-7	CASSVVGRGGEQYF	TGTGCCAGCAGCGTGGTAGGCCGAGGGGGCGAGCAGTACTTC
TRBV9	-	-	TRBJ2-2	CASSGTAGVNTGELFF	TGTGCCAGCAGCGGGACAGCAGGAGTGAACACCGGGGAGCTGTTTTTT
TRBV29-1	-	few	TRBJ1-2	CLARGDYGYTF	TGCCTCGCGCGGGGGGACTATGGCTACACCTTC
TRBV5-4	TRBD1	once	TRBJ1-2	CASRSGTGNYGYTF	TGTGCCAGCAGATCGGGGACAGGGAACTATGGCTACACCTTC
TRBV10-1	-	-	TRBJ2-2	CASFRNTGELFF	TGCGCCAGCTTTAGGAACACCGGGGAGCTGTTTTTT
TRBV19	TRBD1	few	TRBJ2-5	CARNRGRETQYF	TGTGCCAGAAACAGGGGGCGGGAGACCCAGTACTTC
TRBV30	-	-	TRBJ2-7	CAWGLEGPYEQYF	TGTGCCTGGGGGCTGGAGGGGCCTTACGAGCAGTACTTC
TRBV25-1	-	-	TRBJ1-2	CASSEPGDYGYTF	TGTGCCAGCAGTGAACCCGGGGACTATGGCTACACCTTC